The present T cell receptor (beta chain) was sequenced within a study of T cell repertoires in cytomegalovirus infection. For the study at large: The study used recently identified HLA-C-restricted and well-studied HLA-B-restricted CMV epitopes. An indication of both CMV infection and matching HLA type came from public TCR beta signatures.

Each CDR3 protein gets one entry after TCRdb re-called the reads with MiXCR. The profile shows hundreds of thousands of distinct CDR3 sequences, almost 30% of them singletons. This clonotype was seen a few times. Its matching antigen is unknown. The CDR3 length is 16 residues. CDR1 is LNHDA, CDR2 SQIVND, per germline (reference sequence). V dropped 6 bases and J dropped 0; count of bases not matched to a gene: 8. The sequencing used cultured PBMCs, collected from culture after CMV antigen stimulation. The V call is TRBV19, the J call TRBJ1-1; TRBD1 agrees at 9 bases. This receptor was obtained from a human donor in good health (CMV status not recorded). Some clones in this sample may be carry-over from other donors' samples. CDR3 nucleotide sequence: TGTGCCAGTAGCCCGGACAGGGGAAACATGAACACTGAAGCTTTCTTT. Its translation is CASSPDRGNMNTEAFF.